This T cell receptor beta chain was recorded in a study of T cell responses to AZD1222 COVID-19 vaccine. Study context: Both about-4-week and about-12-week second-dose recipients were combined.

Sequenced by immunoSEQ multiplex PCR; TCRdb stores in-frame clones only, minus some. Altogether 90,000 to 110,000 clones are present, approximately 90% being singletons, with the ten largest covering roughly 5.2%. Study conclusions and caveats: Recipients of AZD1222 seropositive at baseline numbered only 5 or 6.

Regarding this clone: Its antigen is currently unknown.

The CDR3 runs to 15 residues. J gave up 7 bases and V 3 bases, and 10 bases lay outside the gene matches. Germline CDR1 SGHNT, CDR2 YYREEE (reference sequence). This sequence was found in an adult in good health. The sample in question was peripheral blood, obtained on day 0 of AZD1222 vaccination. J is TRBJ1-1 and V is TRBV5-4, with 9 bases aligning to TRBD1. The CDR3 is CASSSGVRTGDEAFF. The CDR3 bases are TGTGCCAGCAGCTCTGGTGTTAGGACAGGGGATGAAGCTTTCTTT.